The 22 T cell receptor beta chains given below trace back to one sample, sequenced in a study of T cell repertoires in cytomegalovirus infection. TCRdb ran MiXCR on the reads and lists one entry per CDR3 protein. The data contain approximately 550,000 distinct CDR3 sequences, approximately 15% of them singletons. Sequenced sample: CD8+ T cells from PBMCs. The receptors here all came from a human donor in good health (CMV status not recorded). Some clones in this sample may be carry-over from other donors' samples.

This clonotype was seen a handful of times. The CDR3 protein is CASSAPGPSGYTF. The CDR3 DNA sequence: TGTGCCAGCAGCGCGCCGGGCCCTAGTGGCTACACCTTC. This chain uses TRBV9 with TRBJ1-2, with D uncertain. V was pared by 3 bases and J by 7 bases, with 13 bases between. The CDR3 is made up of 13 amino acids. Germline CDR1 reads SGDLS; CDR2 reads YYNGEE.

This clonotype was seen only a few times. The chain is built from TRBV25-1 and TRBJ2-3, with no clear D. Trimming removed 3 bases at V and 6 bases at J, with 10 bases between. The CDR3 runs to 13 residues. CDR1 is MGHDK, CDR2 SYGVNS, per germline. The CDR3 bases are TGTGCCAGCAGTGACCCCCCGGCGGATACGCAGTATTTT. As protein: CASSDPPADTQYF. Based on the CDR3 plus reference TRBV25-1 and TRBJ2-3, the full variable domain is EADIYQTPRYLVIGTGKKITLECSQTMGHDKMYWYQQDPGMELHLIHYSYGVNSTEKGDLSSESTVSRIRTEHFPLTLESARPSHTSQYLCASSDPPADTQYFGPGTRLTVL.

The rearrangement uses TRBV9 and TRBJ1-1; D might be TRBD1 (5 bases). Germline lookup yields CDR1 SGDLS and CDR2 YYNGEE. Trimming left V 4 bases short and J 0 bases short, with 16 bases between. CDR3 length equals 16 residues. CDR3 in amino acids: CASSPRGGTVNTEAFF. The CDR3 nucleotides read TGTGCCAGCAGCCCTCGGGGGGGGACGGTGAACACTGAAGCTTTCTTT.

The J gene is TRBJ1-4, the V gene TRBV9, with D possibly matching TRBD1 (6 bases). In germline, CDR1 is SGDLS, CDR2 YYNGEE. This CDR3 spans 15 amino acids. Between the trimmed V and J ends, which lost 4 bases and 8 bases, there was a span of 18 bases. The CDR3 DNA reads TGTGCCAGCAGCCCCCGAGGGGGGACGTCAGAAAAACTGTTTTTT. Residues: CASSPRGGTSEKLFF.

About this clonotype itself: A much larger clone lies a single base off, so this may be a read error. The rearrangement joins TRBV6-5 to TRBJ2-2, with D perhaps being TRBD1 or TRBD2 (5 bases each). The CDR3 runs 15 residues. Trimming shortened V by 4 bases and J by 3 bases, and 12 bases separated the two germline ends. Germline CDR1 reads MNHEY; CDR2 reads SVGAGI. The DNA of the CDR3 is TGTGCCAGCAGTTCGGGACCGCTGGACACCGGGGAGCTGTTTTTT. Encoded protein: CASSSGPLDTGELFF.

This clonotype was detected a few times. The chain carries TRBV10-3 and TRBJ2-7; the match to TRBD2 covers 8 bases. The CDR3 is 13 amino acids. Trimming took 6 bases from V and 2 from J; bases not matched to a gene: 3. The germline gives CDR1 ENHRY, CDR2 SYGVKD. CDR3 DNA: TGTGCCATCAGCGAGACTAGCGCCTACGAGCAGTACTTC. Its translation: CAISETSAYEQYF.

V gene TRBV25-1 combines with J gene TRBJ1-1; D ambiguous. Trimming stripped 6 bases from V and 3 bases from J, with 8 bases between. There are 12 residues in the CDR3. In germline, CDR1 is MGHDK, CDR2 SYGVNS. The CDR3 DNA reads as TGTGCCAGCAGAGAACCCTACACTGAAGCTTTCTTT. It encodes CASREPYTEAFF.

The rearrangement uses TRBV14 and TRBJ2-3; D call uncertain. Trimming shortened V by 4 bases and J by 8 bases, and 7 bases separated the two germline ends. Germline lookup yields CDR1 SGHDN and CDR2 FVKESK. The CDR3 extends over 11 amino acids. The CDR3 reads CASSLRLTQYF. Here the CDR3 DNA reads TGTGCCAGCAGCCTACGGCTTACGCAGTATTTT. The whole variable domain, remainder taken from reference TRBV14 and TRBJ2-3, is EAGVTQFPSHSVIEKGQTVTLRCDPISGHDNLYWYRRVMGKEIKFLLHFVKESKQDESGMPNNRFLAERTGGTYSTLKVQPAELEDSGVYFCASSLRLTQYFGPGTRLTVL.

This clonotype has ten or more counts. The chain uses TRBV28 and TRBJ2-5; 7 nucleotides align to TRBD1. Per germline, CDR1 MDHEN and CDR2 SYDVKM. J was trimmed by 1 base and V by 5 bases; bases with no gene match: 13. The CDR3 has 17 residues. CDR3 bases: TGTGCCAGCAGTCCGGCGCCGGGACAGAAGACCCAAGAGACCCAGTACTTC. Its translation: CASSPAPGQKTQETQYF. The variable domain in full, with the rest retrieved from reference TRBV28 and TRBJ2-5, is DVKVTQSSRYLVKRTGEKVFLECVQDMDHENMFWYRQDPGLGLRLIYFSYDVKMKEKGDIPEGYSVSREKKERFSLILESASTNQTSMYLCASSPAPGQKTQETQYFGPGTRLLVL.

This clonotype was counted only a few times. The rearrangement uses TRBV6-1 and TRBJ2-5, with D maybe TRBD1 (6 bases). The CDR3 has 16 residues. The V and J ends lost 4 bases and 5 bases respectively, with 20 bases between them. From germline, CDR1 is MNHNS and CDR2 SASEGT. The DNA of the CDR3 is TGTGCCAGCAGTGGACCGGGACACTCTTTGGGGGAGACCCAGTACTTC. Translated: CASSGPGHSLGETQYF.

The rearrangement links TRBV30 to TRBJ2-1, with 7 bases identical to TRBD2. Germline CDR1 and CDR2: GTSNPN and SVGIG (reference sequence). V trimming: 5 bases; J trimming: 2 bases; junction bases outside the gene matches: 6. CDR3 size: 14 residues. CDR3 sequence (DNA): TGTGCCTGGGGGATAGGGACTACCTACAATGAGCAGTTCTTC. Amino acid sequence: CAWGIGTTYNEQFF. Full variable domain (outside the CDR3, taken from reference TRBV30 and TRBJ2-1): SQTIHQWPATLVQPVGSPLSLECTVEGTSNPNLYWYRQAAGRGLQLLFYSVGIGQISSEVPQNLSASRPQDRQFILSSKKLLLSDSGFYLCAWGIGTTYNEQFFGPGTRLTVL.

This clonotype was recorded at least ten times. The CDR3 DNA reads TGTGCCAGCAGTTACTCTACCGGGACTGAAATCTACGAGCAGTACTTC. Protein: CASSYSTGTEIYEQYF. The rearrangement uses TRBV6-5 and TRBJ2-7; tentatively, D is TRBD2 (6 bases). Trimming left V 0 bases short and J 3 bases short, with 15 bases between. The CDR3 runs 16 residues. Germline CDR1 MNHEY, CDR2 SVGAGI.

There are many counts of this clonotype. The gene calls are TRBV7-3 and TRBJ1-5; D is uncertain. This CDR3 contains 15 residues. Germline values: CDR1 SGHTA, CDR2 FQGTGA. Trimming removed 6 bases from V and 1 base from J, with 13 bases in between. The CDR3: CASSPGLLSNQPQHF. CDR3 coding DNA: TGTGCCAGCAGTCCCGGACTCCTGAGCAATCAGCCCCAGCATTTT.

The V call is TRBV19, the J call TRBJ2-5; possibly TRBD1 for D (6 bases). Trimming cost V 6 bases and J 5 bases, with 16 bases left between them. The CDR3 is made up of 14 amino acids. Looked up from germline, CDR1 is LNHDA and CDR2 is SQIVND (reference sequence). This CDR3 reads CASRGTSKVETQYF. The CDR3 DNA is TGTGCCAGTAGGGGGACATCGAAGGTCGAGACCCAGTACTTC.

This chain connects TRBV2 to TRBJ2-3; D is ambiguous. The germline gives CDR1 SNHLY, CDR2 FYNNEI. Trimming took off 3 bases at V and 14 bases at J, with 21 bases between the two ends. This CDR3 contains 14 residues. The CDR3 loop reads CASSDGVSTDAPYF. The CDR3 DNA reads TGTGCCAGCAGTGATGGGGTTAGCACAGATGCGCCGTATTTT.

This clonotype was seen a handful of times. V is TRBV27 and J is TRBJ2-7, with D perhaps matching TRBD1 (5 bases). There are 14 residues in the CDR3. CDR1 MNHEY and CDR2 SMNVEV come from the germline V gene (reference sequence). Trimming shortened V by 4 bases and J by 3 bases, and 13 bases separated the two germline ends. The CDR3 here is CASSSTEYLYEQYF. In nucleotides, the CDR3 is TGTGCCAGCAGTTCGACAGAATACCTCTACGAGCAGTACTTC.

About this clonotype: Lacking the conserved final phenylalanine or tryptophan, this CDR3 likely reflects a read error. This chain connects TRBV27 to TRBJ2-3, with TRBD2 matching 12 bases. The CDR3 extends over 16 amino acids. CDR1 and CDR2 from the germline V gene are MNHEY and SMNVEV (reference sequence). V lost 6 bases to trimming and J lost 3 bases; unmatched junction nucleotides: 7. The CDR3 is CASRPITSGGTDTQYL. Here the CDR3 DNA reads TGTGCCAGCAGACCTATAACTAGCGGGGGGACAGATACGCAGTATTTG.

This clonotype was seen at least ten times. V and J are TRBV19 and TRBJ2-6, with 9 bases identical to TRBD1. Trimming cost V 0 bases and J 0 bases; bases outside gene matches: 6. CDR1 and CDR2 (germline): LNHDA, SQIVND (reference sequence). The CDR3 runs 19 residues. CDR3 in DNA: TGTGCCAGTAGTATAGAAGGGACAGGGTACCTCTCTGGGGCCAACGTCCTGACTTTC. This codes for CASSIEGTGYLSGANVLTF.

V usage is TRBV20-1 and J usage is TRBJ1-6; tentatively, D is TRBD1 (5 bases). Germline CDR1 DFQATT, CDR2 SNEGSKA (reference sequence). V lost 7 bases and J lost 3, with 10 bases in between. This CDR3 is 13 amino acids long. CDR3 loop: CSVGTDYNSPLHF. CDR3 nucleotides: TGCAGTGTCGGGACTGACTATAATTCACCCCTCCACTTT.

The chain employs TRBV5-1 and TRBJ1-1, with D possibly matching TRBD1 (5 bases). This CDR3 region has 15 residues. V was pared by 4 bases and J by 0 bases, with 13 bases between. Germline V gives CDR1 SGHRS, CDR2 YFSETQ. Here the CDR3 DNA reads TGCGCCAGCAGCCATAAGGGGTATATGAACACTGAAGCTTTCTTT. Translated: CASSHKGYMNTEAFF. The variable domain in full, completed from reference TRBV5-1 and TRBJ1-1, reads KAGVTQTPRYLIKTRGQQVTLSCSPISGHRSVSWYQQTPGQGLQFLFEYFSETQRNKGNFPGRFSGRQFSNSRSEMNVSTLELGDSALYLCASSHKGYMNTEAFFGQGTRLTVV.

Many counts were recorded for this clonotype. V usage is TRBV7-3 and J usage is TRBJ1-1; 8 positions match TRBD1. The V and J ends lost 6 bases and 2 bases, in that order; junction bases with no gene match: 5. Germline CDR1 and CDR2: SGHTA and FQGTGA. The CDR3 runs 14 residues. DNA for the CDR3: TGTGCCAGCAGTTTTGACAGGGGAAACACTGAAGCTTTCTTT. Protein: CASSFDRGNTEAFF. The variable domain in full, completed from reference TRBV7-3 and TRBJ1-1, reads GAGVSQTPSNKVTEKGKYVELRCDPISGHTALYWYRQSLGQGPEFLIYFQGTGAADDSGLPNDRFFAVRPEGSVSTLKIQRTERGDSAVYLCASSFDRGNTEAFFGQGTRLTVV.

The table lists this clonotype with many counts. The chain combines TRBV20-1 with TRBJ2-7, with a tentative D call TRBD2 (5 bases). Germline lookup yields CDR1 DFQATT and CDR2 SNEGSKA (reference sequence). V lost 3 bases and J 3 bases, leaving 15 bases between the germline ends. The CDR3 has 14 amino acids. CDR3 loop: CSASRPEEDYEQYF. DNA for the CDR3: TGCAGTGCTAGCCGACCCGAGGAGGACTACGAGCAGTACTTC.